Following are 32 T cell receptor beta chains from one sample sequenced in a study of graft-versus-host responses after intestinal transplantation. Clones were sequenced by immunoSEQ multiplex PCR, and TCRdb holds only the in-frame ones, with some missing. This sample has approximately 54,000 clones, with 91% found just once. This specimen consisted of PBMCs, obtained 650 to 670 days after intestinal transplant. These receptors originate from a human patient who received an intestinal transplant, so some T cells may come from the graft donor.

Here the CDR3 DNA reads TGCGCCAGCAGCTTGGCCGGGGCGGGGACATACGTGGGGTCCTACGAGCAGTACTTC. It is translated as CASSLAGAGTYVGSYEQYF. The chain is built from TRBV5-1 and TRBJ2-7, with D perhaps being TRBD1 or TRBD2 (6 bases each). Germline V lookup: CDR1 SGHRS, CDR2 YFSETQ. The CDR3 is 19 amino acids. V was trimmed by 0 bases and J by 1 base, leaving 23 bases between them.

V and J are TRBV5-8 and TRBJ1-1; tentatively, D is TRBD1 (6 bases). V was shortened by 4 bases and J by 5 bases, with 18 bases between the two germline ends. The germline V gene has CDR1 SGHTS and CDR2 YDEGEE. This CDR3 spans 15 amino acids. The CDR3: CASSPMGGRGTEAFF. The DNA for the CDR3 is TGTGCCAGCAGCCCAATGGGGGGGCGGGGGACTGAAGCTTTCTTT.

The chain combines TRBV11-2 with TRBJ2-3; D unresolved. V was trimmed by 7 bases and J by 3 bases, leaving 14 bases between them. The V gene's germline CDR1 is SGHAT and CDR2 FQNNGV. The CDR3 is made up of 14 amino acids. CDR3: CASTQRVGTDTQYF. CDR3 nucleotides: TGTGCCAGCACCCAACGGGTGGGTACAGATACGCAGTATTTT.

V and J are TRBV18 and TRBJ1-4, with D tentatively TRBD1 (5 bases). Trimming pared 3 bases from V and 6 bases from J, leaving 11 bases between. The CDR3 totals 14 residues. CDR1 KGHSH and CDR2 LQKENI come from the germline V gene. This CDR3 reads CASSPNDSYEKLFF. The CDR3 bases are TGTGCCAGCTCACCGAACGACAGTTATGAAAAACTGTTTTTT.

This clone appeared a single time. V usage is TRBV7-8 and J usage is TRBJ2-1; 8 bases fit TRBD1. CDR1 and CDR2 (germline): SGHVS, FQNEAQ. The V gene end was trimmed by 5 bases and the J gene end by 12 bases; junction bases not matched to a gene: 6. This CDR3 contains 12 residues. The CDR3 DNA sequence: TGTGCCAGCAGCCCGGACAGGGTCCCGCAGTTCTTC. It translates to CASSPDRVPQFF.

CDR3 sequence reads: CSVEGTGFEQYF. CDR3 bases: TGCAGCGTTGAAGGTACAGGGTTCGAGCAGTACTTC. The V and J genes are TRBV29-1 and TRBJ2-7; a weak D match, TRBD1 (6 bases). V was clipped by 1 base and J by 6 bases, with 10 bases between them. CDR3 length equals 12 residues. Germline V gene data show CDR1 as SQVTM and CDR2 as ANQGSEA.

This clone appeared a few times. The chain has TRBV11-3 and TRBJ1-6; D may be TRBD1 (5 bases). From germline, CDR1 is SGHNT and CDR2 YENEEA. V lost 5 bases and J 7 bases, leaving 12 bases between the germline ends. The CDR3 consists of 14 residues. This CDR3 is CASSAGLINSPLHF. CDR3 nucleotides: TGTGCCAGCAGCGCGGGACTGATCAATTCACCCCTCCACTTT.

The V call is TRBV5-1, the J call TRBJ1-1, with D hard to call. V was cut by 1 base and J by 3 bases, with 10 bases left in between. The CDR3 has 14 amino acids. In germline, CDR1 is SGHRS, CDR2 YFSETQ. CDR3: CASSLHTWDTEAFF. DNA of the CDR3: TGCGCCAGCAGCTTGCATACCTGGGACACTGAAGCTTTCTTT.

The chain is built from TRBV6-5 and TRBJ2-1; TRBD2 matches 11 bases. Germline-derived CDR1 and CDR2 are MNHEY and SVGAGI. V lost 4 bases to trimming and J lost 4 bases; unmatched junction nucleotides: 6. CDR3 length: 16 residues. The CDR3 bases are TGTGCCAGCAGTTCAGCGACTAGCGGGACTTACAATGAGCAGTTCTTC. Translation gives CASSSATSGTYNEQFF.

The chain couples TRBV5-1 to TRBJ1-4, with TRBD1 as a possible D gene (6 bases). This CDR3 contains 15 residues. Trimming removed 5 bases from V and 9 bases from J, with 20 bases in between. Germline-derived CDR1 and CDR2 are SGHRS and YFSETQ. This chain's CDR3 is CASSTQGPSGKKLFF. CDR3 coding DNA: TGCGCCAGCAGTACACAGGGTCCCTCGGGGAAAAAACTGTTTTTT.

In this sample, this clone turned up once. The chain couples TRBV10-1 to TRBJ2-7, with D unresolved. Per germline, CDR1 WNHNN and CDR2 SYGVQD (reference sequence). V was cut by 0 bases and J by 6 bases, with 6 bases left in between. This CDR3 is built from 12 residues. The CDR3 bases are TGCGCCAGCAGTGAGTCGTGGGGCGAGCAGTACTTC. Translation: CASSESWGEQYF.

Here the CDR3 DNA reads TGTGCCAGCTCACCACGAGACAGGGCAGGGGGGACTGAAGCTTTCTTT. Amino acids: CASSPRDRAGGTEAFF. The rearrangement links TRBV18 to TRBJ1-1, with 7 nucleotides matching TRBD1. Germline CDR1 reads KGHSH; CDR2 reads LQKENI. After removal of 1 base from V and 5 bases from J, the junction contained 10 bases not matched to a gene. The CDR3 runs 16 residues.

The chain carries TRBV10-1 and TRBJ1-1; D gene ambiguous. V lost 6 bases, J lost 4 bases, and 12 bases lay in between. CDR1 and CDR2 (germline): WNHNN, SYGVQD (reference sequence). The CDR3 extends over 13 amino acids. CDR3 nucleotide sequence: TGCGCCAGCAGCGACCGACGTCTCACTGAAGCTTTCTTT. It yields the protein CASSDRRLTEAFF.

The gene calls are TRBV5-6 and TRBJ2-1; D may be TRBD1 (6 bases). The length of the CDR3 is 16 residues. V was clipped by 4 bases and J by 0 bases, with 14 bases between them. Germline V lookup: CDR1 SGHDT, CDR2 YYEEEE. The CDR3 DNA sequence: TGTGCCAGCAGCCCTAGTACAGGGAGCTCCTACAATGAGCAGTTCTTC. As protein: CASSPSTGSSYNEQFF.

The chain is built from TRBV16 and TRBJ2-5, with D perhaps matching TRBD1 (7 bases). The closer fit of TRBJ2-7 to the DNA end suggests the J call may be wrong. Germline V CDR1 and CDR2: KGHSY, FQNENV. This CDR3 is built from 16 residues. Written as DNA, the CDR3 is TGTGCCAGCAGCTTTATGCTCGGGGGACAGACCTACGAGCAGTACTTC. Translation gives CASSFMLGGQTYEQYF.

This sequence joins TRBV12-5 and TRBJ2-3; D is unresolved. CDR3 length: 13 amino acids. Per the germline V gene, CDR1 is LGHNT and CDR2 is FRNRAP. V lost 5 bases and J 6 bases, leaving 12 bases between the germline ends. The chain's CDR3 is CASGPPIEDTQYF. The DNA of the CDR3 is TGTGCTAGTGGTCCCCCCATAGAGGATACGCAGTATTTT.

Only one count was recorded for this clone. The chain is built from TRBV6-1 and TRBJ2-1, with D tentatively TRBD2 (5 bases). V was shortened by 3 bases and J by 10 bases, with 10 bases between the two germline ends. The CDR3 extends over 12 amino acids. Per germline, CDR1 MNHNS and CDR2 SASEGT. CDR3 in DNA: TGTGCCAGCAGTGATTTTGGGGAGGAGCAGTTCTTC. Translated, it gives CASSDFGEEQFF.

V and J are TRBV4-1 and TRBJ2-7; 7 bases line up with TRBD2. Germline CDR1 and CDR2: MGHRA and YSYEKL. The length of the CDR3 is 17 residues. J gave up 5 bases and V 4 bases, and 17 bases lay outside the gene matches. CDR3 sequence (DNA): TGCGCCAGCAGCCCGGAATTGGTAGGAGCGGGGATCGACGAGCAGTACTTC. As protein: CASSPELVGAGIDEQYF.

The chain carries TRBV14 and TRBJ1-2; D possibly corresponds to TRBD1 (6 bases). This CDR3 has 14 residues. Trimming pared 4 bases from V and 6 bases from J, leaving 15 bases between. Germline lookup yields CDR1 SGHDN and CDR2 FVKESK. The CDR3 sequence is CASSPLVSGDGYTF. The CDR3 DNA is TGTGCCAGCAGCCCTCTGGTGTCAGGGGATGGCTACACCTTC. The variable domain in full, completed from reference TRBV14 and TRBJ1-2, reads EAGVTQFPSHSVIEKGQTVTLRCDPISGHDNLYWYRRVMGKEIKFLLHFVKESKQDESGMPNNRFLAERTGGTYSTLKVQPAELEDSGVYFCASSPLVSGDGYTFGSGTRLTVV.

The chain uses TRBV7-9 and TRBJ2-7; TRBD1 matches at 8 bases. The CDR3 is made up of 16 amino acids. J gave up 0 bases and V 4 bases, and 8 bases lay outside the gene matches. Germline-derived CDR1 and CDR2 are SEHNR and FQNEAQ (reference sequence). As DNA, the CDR3 is TGTGCCAGCAGCTCCTACGGGACAGGATACTCCTACGAGCAGTACTTC. This encodes CASSSYGTGYSYEQYF.

This clone was seen a single time. The chain combines TRBV6-6 with TRBJ1-3; D is undetermined. The V end lost 2 bases, the J end lost 2 bases, and 10 bases lay between the germline ends. The length of the CDR3 is 15 residues. Germline loops: CDR1 MNHNY, CDR2 SVGAGI (reference sequence). This chain's CDR3 is CASSYGSGAGNTIYF. DNA for the CDR3: TGTGCCAGCAGTTACGGGTCCGGGGCTGGAAACACCATATATTTT.

The chain employs TRBV2 and TRBJ2-2; a weak D match, TRBD1 (6 bases). Trimming removed 7 bases at V and 0 bases at J, with 12 bases between. CDR1 is SNHLY and CDR2 is FYNNEI in the germline V gene. This CDR3 spans 15 amino acids. The CDR3 reads CASKRDNANTGELFF. Written as DNA, the CDR3 is TGTGCCAGCAAAAGGGACAACGCGAACACCGGGGAGCTGTTTTTT.

V usage is TRBV6-5 and J usage is TRBJ2-5; 10 nucleotides match TRBD2. V dropped 8 bases and J dropped 1; count of bases not matched to a gene: 7. The CDR3 totals 15 residues. Germline CDR1 reads MNHEY; CDR2 reads SVGAGI. The CDR3 region has the DNA TGTGCCAGCCAACGCGGACTAGCGGCCCAAGAGACCCAGTACTTC. Translation: CASQRGLAAQETQYF.

The V call is TRBV4-2, the J call TRBJ2-7; possible D gene TRBD1, 6 bases. This CDR3 contains 16 residues. Germline values: CDR1 LGHNA, CDR2 YNFKEQ. V was cut by 0 bases and J by 5 bases, with 17 bases left in between. This chain's CDR3 is CASSQDPTGKYHEQYF. CDR3 in DNA: TGTGCCAGCAGCCAAGATCCAACAGGGAAATATCACGAGCAGTACTTC.

This rearrangement joins TRBV19 to TRBJ2-5; no clear D gene. Trimming took off 6 bases at V and 5 bases at J, with 19 bases between the two ends. CDR1 and CDR2 from the germline V gene are LNHDA and SQIVND (reference sequence). The CDR3 has 15 amino acids. The CDR3 region has the DNA TGTGCCAGTAGGACCACCGGCCTCCGCAGGGAGACCCAGTACTTC. Protein product: CASRTTGLRRETQYF.

The chain links TRBV7-9 to TRBJ1-6; perhaps TRBD1 as D (5 bases). The germline V and J ends were trimmed by 1 base and 4 bases, with 11 bases remaining between them. Germline CDR1 reads SEHNR; CDR2 reads FQNEAQ (reference sequence). The CDR3 is 16 amino acids. CDR3 protein: CASSLEPGRYNSPLHF. The CDR3 region has the DNA TGTGCCAGCAGCTTAGAACCGGGACGGTATAATTCACCCCTCCACTTT.

V and J are TRBV5-5 and TRBJ1-1; D might be TRBD1 (6 bases). The CDR3 loop spans 16 amino acids. Germline V gene lookup returns CDR1 SGHKS and CDR2 YYEKEE (reference sequence). The V end lost 0 bases, the J end lost 4 bases, and 16 bases lay between the germline ends. CDR3 DNA sequence: TGTGCCAGCAGCTTGGCCGGGGGGCGAGGGGGCACTGAAGCTTTCTTT. It is translated as CASSLAGGRGGTEAFF.

This clone has just a few counts. The chain carries TRBV4-1 and TRBJ1-6; possible D gene TRBD1, 5 bases. Germline loops: CDR1 MGHRA, CDR2 YSYEKL. V was trimmed by 10 bases and J by 14 bases, leaving 12 bases between them. The CDR3 covers 10 residues. The CDR3 sequence: CATGSSTLHF. The CDR3 coding sequence is TGCGCCACAGGGTCGAGCACCCTCCACTTT.

The gene calls are TRBV4-2 and TRBJ1-6, with D possibly being TRBD1 (5 bases). The length of the CDR3 is 16 residues. The V end was cut by 4 bases, the J end by 2 bases, with 12 bases between. Germline lookup yields CDR1 LGHNA and CDR2 YNFKEQ. CDR3 in amino acids: CASSPRDGPYNSPLHF. The CDR3 DNA reads as TGTGCCAGCAGCCCGCGGGACGGTCCCTATAATTCACCCCTCCACTTT.

CDR3 amino acids: CASSSAGRGLETQYF. The CDR3 DNA follows: TGTGCCAGCAGCTCAGCCGGGCGGGGGCTGGAGACCCAGTACTTC. This chain joins TRBV7-9 and TRBJ2-5, with TRBD2 as a possible D gene (7 bases). CDR1 and CDR2 from the germline V gene are SEHNR and FQNEAQ (reference sequence). The germline V and J ends were trimmed by 4 bases and 5 bases, with 17 bases remaining between them. There are 15 residues in the CDR3. Full variable domain (missing parts from reference TRBV7-9 and TRBJ2-5): DTGVSQNPRHKITKRGQNVTFRCDPISEHNRLYWYRQTLGQGPEFLTYFQNEAQLEKSRLLSDRFSAERPKGSFSTLEIQRTEQGDSAMYLCASSSAGRGLETQYFGPGTRLLVL.

The chain uses TRBV7-9 and TRBJ1-3; the D gene is possibly TRBD1 (5 bases). The V and J ends lost 2 bases and 4 bases respectively, with 12 bases between them. The CDR3 covers 15 residues. CDR1 SEHNR and CDR2 FQNEAQ come from the germline V gene (reference sequence). The CDR3 sequence is CASSLNVGTGNTIYF. For the CDR3, the DNA is TGTGCCAGCAGCTTAAACGTGGGGACCGGAAACACCATATATTTT.

The chain combines TRBV6-1 with TRBJ2-3, with D tentatively TRBD2 (6 bases). CDR3 length equals 14 residues. Germline CDR1 MNHNS, CDR2 SASEGT. Trimming removed 2 bases at V and 1 base at J, with 7 bases between. The CDR3 sequence is CASSELAGTDTQYF. The CDR3 nucleotides read TGTGCCAGCAGTGAATTAGCGGGCACAGATACGCAGTATTTT.